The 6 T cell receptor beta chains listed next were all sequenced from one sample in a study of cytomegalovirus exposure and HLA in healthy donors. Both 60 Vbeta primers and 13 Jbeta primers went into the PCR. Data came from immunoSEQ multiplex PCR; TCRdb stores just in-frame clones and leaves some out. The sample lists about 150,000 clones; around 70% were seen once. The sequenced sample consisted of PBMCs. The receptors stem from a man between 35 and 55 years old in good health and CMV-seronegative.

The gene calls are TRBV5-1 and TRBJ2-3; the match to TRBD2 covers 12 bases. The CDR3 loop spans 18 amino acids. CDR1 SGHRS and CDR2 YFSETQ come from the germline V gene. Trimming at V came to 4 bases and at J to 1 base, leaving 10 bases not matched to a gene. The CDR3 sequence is CASSTRLAGARGTDTQYF. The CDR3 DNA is TGCGCCAGCAGCACCAGACTAGCGGGAGCCCGTGGCACAGATACGCAGTATTTT.

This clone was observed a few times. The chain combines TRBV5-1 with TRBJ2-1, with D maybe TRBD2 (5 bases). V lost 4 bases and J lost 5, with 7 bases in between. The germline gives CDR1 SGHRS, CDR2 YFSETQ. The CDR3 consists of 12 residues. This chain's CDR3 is CASSGEHNEQFF. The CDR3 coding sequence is TGCGCCAGCAGCGGGGAGCACAATGAGCAGTTCTTC.

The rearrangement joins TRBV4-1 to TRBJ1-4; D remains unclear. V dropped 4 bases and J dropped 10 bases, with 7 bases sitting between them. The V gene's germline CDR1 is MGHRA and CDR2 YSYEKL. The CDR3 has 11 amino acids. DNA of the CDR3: TGCGCCAGCAGCCGAAACGGAAAACTGTTTTTT. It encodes CASSRNGKLFF.

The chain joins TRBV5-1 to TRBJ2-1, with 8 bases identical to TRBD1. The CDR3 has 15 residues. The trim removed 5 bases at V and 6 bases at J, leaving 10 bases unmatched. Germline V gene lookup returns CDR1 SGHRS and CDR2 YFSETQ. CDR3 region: CASRRGQGEFNEQFF. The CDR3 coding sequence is TGCGCCAGCAGAAGAGGACAGGGAGAGTTCAATGAGCAGTTCTTC.

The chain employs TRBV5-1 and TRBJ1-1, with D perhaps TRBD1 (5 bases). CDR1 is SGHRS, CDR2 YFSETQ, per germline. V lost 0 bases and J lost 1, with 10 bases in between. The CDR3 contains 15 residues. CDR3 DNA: TGCGCCAGCAGCTTGGAGGTAGGGGCGAACACTGAAGCTTTCTTT. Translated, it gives CASSLEVGANTEAFF.

DNA of the CDR3: TGTGCCAGCAGCCCGGCCCCGCGGGAGACCCAGTACTTC. It yields the protein CASSPAPRETQYF. The V gene is TRBV5-4, the J gene TRBJ2-5; D is undetermined. The CDR3 totals 13 residues. Germline assignment: CDR1 SGHNT and CDR2 YYREEE (reference sequence). Trimming took off 4 bases at V and 5 bases at J, with 12 bases between the two ends.